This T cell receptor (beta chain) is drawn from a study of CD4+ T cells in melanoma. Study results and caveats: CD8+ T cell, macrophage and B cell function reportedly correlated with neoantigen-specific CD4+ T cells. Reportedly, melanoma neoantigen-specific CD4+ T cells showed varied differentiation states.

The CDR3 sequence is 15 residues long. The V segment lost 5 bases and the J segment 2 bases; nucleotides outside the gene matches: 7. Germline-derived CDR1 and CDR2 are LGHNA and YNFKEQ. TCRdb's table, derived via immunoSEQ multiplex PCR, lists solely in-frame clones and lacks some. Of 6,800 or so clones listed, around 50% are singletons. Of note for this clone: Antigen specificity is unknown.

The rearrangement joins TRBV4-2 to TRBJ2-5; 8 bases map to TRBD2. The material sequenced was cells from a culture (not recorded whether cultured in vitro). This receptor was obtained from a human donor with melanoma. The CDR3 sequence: CASSWPGTRQETQYF. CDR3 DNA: TGTGCCAGCAGCTGGCCCGGGACTAGACAAGAGACCCAGTACTTC.